This T cell receptor (beta chain) stems from a study of T cell responses to AZD1222 COVID-19 vaccine. Generated by immunoSEQ multiplex PCR, the TCRdb table keeps only in-frame clones and is missing some. The table has 100,000 or so clones, 92% seen once; the top ten hold less than 4%. Broader study findings: Clonal diversity may have been underestimated in mostly white British donors.

This CDR3 has 15 residues. Looked up from germline, CDR1 is SGHKS and CDR2 is YYEKEE (reference sequence). The V and J ends lost 4 bases and 1 base, in that order; junction bases with no gene match: 4. Notes on this clone: Its cognate antigen is unknown.

The TCR was taken from an adult who received the AZD1222 COVID-19 vaccine. The starting material was peripheral blood, obtained 28 days after the second AZD1222 dose. J is TRBJ2-3 and V is TRBV5-5; 9 bases map to TRBD1. The CDR3 spells CASSQRTGGTDTQYF. CDR3 nucleotides: TGTGCCAGCAGCCAACGGACAGGGGGCACAGATACGCAGTATTTT.